One and the same sample provided the 10 T cell receptor beta chains below, sequenced in a study of T cell repertoires in cytomegalovirus infection. TCRdb re-derived calls from the reads in MiXCR, one entry per CDR3 protein. Here the sample spans roughly 300,000 distinct CDR3 sequences, around 25% being singletons. The sequencing input was PBMCs. Receptors were obtained from a human donor in good health (CMV status not recorded). Some clones in this sample may be carry-over from other donors' samples.

This clonotype was detected many times. The chain couples TRBV7-9 to TRBJ1-4; D not certain. The CDR3 has 16 residues. Germline V gene lookup returns CDR1 SEHNR and CDR2 FQNEAQ (reference sequence). V gave up 1 base and J gave up 0 bases, with 9 bases separating them. The DNA of the CDR3 is TGTGCCAGCAGCTTAGTTTCCGGAGCAACTAATGAAAAACTGTTTTTT. It codes for CASSLVSGATNEKLFF.

The CDR3 here is CASSLTGTQTEAFF. CDR3 coding DNA: TGTGCCAGCAGCTTAACCGGGACGCAAACTGAAGCTTTCTTT. The chain combines TRBV7-3 with TRBJ1-1; TRBD1 is a possible D gene (5 bases). From germline, CDR1 is SGHTA and CDR2 FQGTGA. V lost 0 bases and J 5 bases, leaving 10 bases between the germline ends. This CDR3 spans 14 amino acids.

V is TRBV20-1 and J is TRBJ2-7; 8 nucleotides agree with TRBD2. V dropped 3 bases and J dropped 5; count of bases not matched to a gene: 9. The V gene's germline CDR1 is DFQATT and CDR2 SNEGSKA (reference sequence). The CDR3 runs 14 residues. The CDR3 DNA reads as TGCAGTGCTAGTAGACGCCGGGAGGGCCACGAGCAGTACTTC. This translates into CSASRRREGHEQYF.

This clonotype came up many times. The chain carries TRBV6-5 and TRBJ1-1; perhaps TRBD1 as D (5 bases). The V gene's germline CDR1 is MNHEY and CDR2 SVGAGI. The V gene lost 2 bases and the J gene lost 2 bases, with 6 bases spanning the gap. The CDR3 consists of 13 residues. In DNA form, the CDR3 reads TGTGCCAGCAGTTACGGGGGTAACACTGAAGCTTTCTTT. Amino acids: CASSYGGNTEAFF.

This clonotype was seen repeatedly, ten times or more. The V gene is TRBV7-3, the J gene TRBJ2-4; D remains ambiguous. The germline V gene has CDR1 SGHTA and CDR2 FQGTGA. V lost 5 bases to trimming and J lost 0 bases, with 8 bases between them. This CDR3 spans 14 amino acids. The CDR3 DNA is TGTGCCAGCAGCCCTGATTTAGCCAAAAACATTCAGTACTTC. Its translation: CASSPDLAKNIQYF.

CDR3 amino acids: CASSLLSGTSGIEFF. In DNA, the CDR3 is TGTGCCAGCAGCTTGCTATCCGGGACTAGCGGGATTGAGTTCTTC. The rearrangement links TRBV5-6 to TRBJ2-1, with 13 bases lining up with TRBD2. The CDR3 runs 15 residues. CDR1 is SGHDT, CDR2 YYEEEE, per germline. With V trimmed by 1 base and J by 14 bases, 9 bases remained unmatched.

This clonotype was observed a few times. The chain is built from TRBV5-1 and TRBJ2-1; D is ambiguous. V was clipped by 0 bases and J by 8 bases, with 9 bases between them. From germline, CDR1 is SGHRS and CDR2 YFSETQ. The CDR3 has 13 residues. Here the CDR3 reads CASSLVGSHEQFF. The CDR3 DNA is TGCGCCAGCAGCTTGGTTGGGTCCCATGAGCAGTTCTTC.

This clonotype was detected many times. This chain links TRBV28 with TRBJ2-5; tentatively, D is TRBD1 (5 bases). This CDR3 region has 14 residues. With 8 bases removed from V and 1 base from J, the gap between germline ends came to 14 bases. Germline CDR1 reads MDHEN; CDR2 reads SYDVKM. Written as DNA, the CDR3 is TGTGCCAGCCAAATTCTCCAGGGCCAAGAGACCCAGTACTTC. Translation: CASQILQGQETQYF.

The chain joins TRBV12-3 or TRBV12-4 to TRBJ1-1; 8 bases agree with TRBD1. V lost 3 bases and J lost 0; bases outside the gene matches: 6. CDR3 length: 16 amino acids. CDR3 sequence (DNA): TGTGCCAGCAGTTTTCCCCGACAGGGGCTGAACACTGAAGCTTTCTTT. It encodes CASSFPRQGLNTEAFF.

The gene calls are TRBV19 and TRBJ2-5; 8 bases map to TRBD2. The CDR3 is 16 amino acids. With 10 bases clipped from V and 1 base from J, the junction kept 14 bases outside the gene matches. Germline V CDR1 and CDR2: LNHDA, SQIVND (reference sequence). The CDR3 coding sequence is TGTGCCACCACCATGAGCGGAACTAGCGGCCAAGAGACCCAGTACTTC. Its translation: CATTMSGTSGQETQYF.